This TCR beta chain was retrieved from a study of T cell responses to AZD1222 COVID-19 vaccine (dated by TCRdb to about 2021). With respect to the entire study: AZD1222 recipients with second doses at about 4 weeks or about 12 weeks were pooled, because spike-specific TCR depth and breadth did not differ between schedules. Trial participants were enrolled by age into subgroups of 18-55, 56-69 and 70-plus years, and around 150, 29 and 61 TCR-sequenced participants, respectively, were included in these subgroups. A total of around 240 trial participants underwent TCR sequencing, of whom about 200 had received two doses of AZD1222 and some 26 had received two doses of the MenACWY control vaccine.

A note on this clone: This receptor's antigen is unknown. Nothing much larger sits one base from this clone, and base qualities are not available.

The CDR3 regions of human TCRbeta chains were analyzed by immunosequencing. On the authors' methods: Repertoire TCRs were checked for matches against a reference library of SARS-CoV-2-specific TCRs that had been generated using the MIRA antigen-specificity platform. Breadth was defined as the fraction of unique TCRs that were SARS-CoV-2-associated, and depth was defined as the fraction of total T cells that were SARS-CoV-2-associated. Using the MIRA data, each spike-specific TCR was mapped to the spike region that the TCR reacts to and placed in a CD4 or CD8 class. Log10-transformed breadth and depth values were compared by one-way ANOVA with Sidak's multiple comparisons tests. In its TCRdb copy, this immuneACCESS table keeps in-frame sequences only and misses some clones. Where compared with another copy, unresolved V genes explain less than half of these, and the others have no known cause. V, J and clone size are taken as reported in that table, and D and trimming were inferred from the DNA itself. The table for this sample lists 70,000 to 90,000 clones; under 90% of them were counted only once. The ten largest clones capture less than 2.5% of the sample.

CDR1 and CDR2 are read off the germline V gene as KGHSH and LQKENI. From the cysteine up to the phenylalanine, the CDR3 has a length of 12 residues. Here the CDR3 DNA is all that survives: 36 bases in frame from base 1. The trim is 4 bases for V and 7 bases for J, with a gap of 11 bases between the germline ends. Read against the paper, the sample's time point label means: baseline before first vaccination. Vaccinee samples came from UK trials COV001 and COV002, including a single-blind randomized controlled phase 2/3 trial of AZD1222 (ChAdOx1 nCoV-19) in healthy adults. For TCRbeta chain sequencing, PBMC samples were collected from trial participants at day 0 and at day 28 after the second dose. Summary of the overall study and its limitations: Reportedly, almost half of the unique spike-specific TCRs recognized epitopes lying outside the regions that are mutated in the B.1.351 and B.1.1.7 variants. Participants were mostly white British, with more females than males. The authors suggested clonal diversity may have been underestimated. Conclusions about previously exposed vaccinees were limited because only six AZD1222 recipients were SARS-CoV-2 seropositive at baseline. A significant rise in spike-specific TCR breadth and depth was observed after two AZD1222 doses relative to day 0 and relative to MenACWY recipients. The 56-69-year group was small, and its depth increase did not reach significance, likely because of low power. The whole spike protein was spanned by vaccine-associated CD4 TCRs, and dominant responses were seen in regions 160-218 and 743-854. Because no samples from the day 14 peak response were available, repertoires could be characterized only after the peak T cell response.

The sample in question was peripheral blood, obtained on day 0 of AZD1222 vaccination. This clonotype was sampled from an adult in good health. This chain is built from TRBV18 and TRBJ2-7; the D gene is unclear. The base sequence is TGTGCCAGCTCACGGCCGGTGGGAGAGCAGTACTTC. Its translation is CASSRPVGEQYF. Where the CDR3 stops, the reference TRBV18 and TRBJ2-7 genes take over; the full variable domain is NAGVMQNPRHLVRRRGQEARLRCSPMKGHSHVYWYRQLPEEGLKFMVYLQKENIIDESGMPKERFSAEFPKEGPSILRIQQVVRGDSAAYFCASSRPVGEQYFGPGTRLTVT.